This T cell receptor (beta chain) was captured by sequencing in a study of blood T cell repertoires in COVID-19. The method was immunoSEQ multiplex PCR; TCRdb's version includes in-frame clones alone and lacks a portion of them. Of some 150,000 clones in the sample, approximately 86% were seen once. The germline gives CDR1 MDHEN, CDR2 SYDVKM. CDR3 size: 14 residues. V was shortened by 4 bases and J by 1 base, with 10 bases between the two germline ends. The sequenced material came from peripheral blood. The chain uses TRBV28 and TRBJ1-2; a possible D gene is TRBD1 (6 bases). This sequence was found in a man between 65 and 79 years old with acute or convalescent COVID-19. As DNA, the CDR3 is TGTGCCAGCAGTTCCTTGGACAGTAACTATGGCTACACCTTC. Residues: CASSSLDSNYGYTF.